This T cell receptor (beta chain) originates from a study of blood T cell repertoires in COVID-19. Study as a whole: From the United States, Italy and Spain came samples of acute and convalescent COVID-19. Sources were T cells, B-cell-depleted T cells, or PBMCs; the material itself was cDNA or gDNA.

Germline loops: CDR1 SGDLS, CDR2 YYNGEE. The CDR3 is 16 amino acids. J was trimmed by 6 bases and V by 0 bases; bases with no gene match: 8. Per the original data handling: Amplification with reference gene primers provided the estimates of nucleated cell counts. Assay: immunoSEQ multiplex PCR; the TCRdb copy retains only in-frame clones and omits some. V and J calls and clone size come straight from that table; D and trimming were deduced from the DNA. The sample lists approximately 500,000 clones, 85% to 90% occurring once. Sequenced: peripheral blood. The TCR was taken from a man younger than 35 with COVID-19, enrolled during active disease. The J gene is TRBJ2-1, the V gene TRBV9; 8 bases align to TRBD2. Here the CDR3 reads CASSVAITSGANEQFF. DNA for the CDR3: TGTGCCAGCAGCGTAGCGATCACTAGCGGAGCCAATGAGCAGTTCTTC.